The 5 T cell receptor beta chains below all came from one sample that was sequenced in a study of blood T cells in healthy people across ages. Using a J-beta primer mix together with a sample-barcoded 5' primer, a second PCR was run for roughly 6 to 11 cycles. In TCRdb, the 5' RACE reads were re-called with MiXCR into one record per CDR3 protein. Of around 1,500,000 distinct CDR3 sequences listed, 28% are singletons. Sequenced sample: blood. The receptors here all came from a woman under 40 in good health.

The V call is TRBV7-9, the J call TRBJ1-2; D is uncertain. The CDR3 length is 13 residues. V was trimmed by 5 bases and J by 8 bases, leaving 15 bases between them. The germline gives CDR1 SEHNR, CDR2 FQNEAQ (reference sequence). CDR3 sequence (DNA): TGTGCCAGCAGCCCCCCAGCTGGTGGGGGCTACACCTTC. It yields the protein CASSPPAGGGYTF.

In this sample, this clonotype turned up a few times. Possible read error: a much larger clone is one base away. The chain joins TRBV7-2 to TRBJ2-5; 10 nucleotides line up with TRBD2. The CDR3 sequence is 15 residues long. The germline CDR1 and CDR2 sequences are SGHTA and FQGNSA. After removal of 5 bases from V and 1 base from J, the junction contained 4 bases not matched to a gene. The CDR3 protein is CASSRGLASQETQYF. Written as DNA, the CDR3 is TGTGCCAGCAGCCGGGGACTAGCGAGCCAAGAGACCCAGTACTTC.

This clonotype was detected many times. The chain's CDR3 is CASSLRSGGSYEQYF. For the CDR3, the DNA is TGTGCCAGCAGTTTGAGGTCAGGGGGTTCCTACGAGCAGTACTTC. This chain connects TRBV12-3 or TRBV12-4 to TRBJ2-7, with 7 bases lining up with TRBD1. The CDR3 loop spans 15 amino acids. The ends lost 3 bases at V and 1 base at J; junction bases unmatched: 6.

This clonotype was counted a few times. This chain joins TRBV2 and TRBJ2-3; no clear D. Germline CDR1 and CDR2: SNHLY and FYNNEI. The CDR3 runs to 14 residues. V gave up 8 bases and J gave up 2 bases, with 14 bases separating them. CDR3 DNA sequence: TGTGCCAGCCCCCTCCCAGCGATCACAGATACGCAGTATTTT. This codes for CASPLPAITDTQYF.

This clonotype has more than one count but fewer than ten. This could be a read error, since a much larger clone is one nucleotide away. The chain recombines TRBV28 with TRBJ2-3, with D possibly being TRBD1 or TRBD2 (5 bases each). This CDR3 comprises 13 residues. The V gene lost 4 bases and the J gene lost 4 bases, with 9 bases spanning the gap. From germline, CDR1 is MDHEN and CDR2 SYDVKM. In nucleotides, the CDR3 is TGTGCCAGCAGTTGGGGGAACCCAGATACGCAGTATTTT. Protein sequence: CASSWGNPDTQYF.